This T cell receptor beta chain came from a study of cytomegalovirus exposure and HLA in healthy donors. Study-wide results and caveats: In an earlier analysis, productive rearrangement rates for most beta V segments clustered near 87% or 30%. Across HLA loci, a later analysis found differing TCR association rates, with DRB1 most and HLA-C fewest. Immune exposure information comprised only CMV serostatus.

Details on this clone: Antigen unknown.

Each donor's status was that of a healthy bone marrow donor. The PCR used 60 Vbeta and 13 Jbeta primers. Measured with immunoSEQ multiplex PCR; TCRdb has only the in-frame clones, and not every one. The sample data list tens of thousands of clones. After removal of 0 bases from V and 8 bases from J, the junction contained 14 bases not matched to a gene. The CDR3 extends over 18 amino acids. Germline loops: CDR1 SGDLS, CDR2 YYNGEE. The chain is built from TRBV9 and TRBJ2-1; 10 nucleotides agree with TRBD2. The sequence came from a woman between 40 and 55 years old in good health and CMV-seropositive. The sequenced material came from PBMCs. The CDR3 here is CASSVELELAGVLDEQFF. The CDR3 region has the DNA TGTGCCAGCAGCGTAGAGCTGGAGCTAGCGGGAGTTTTAGATGAGCAGTTCTTC.